The 20 T cell receptor beta chains presented below share a single source sample, sequenced in a study of OX40 agonist ivuxolimab in advanced cancers. Library preparation employed the immunoSEQ multiplex PCR assay. TCRdb carries this immuneACCESS record with in-frame sequences only. Its versions omit some clonotypes, under half of them owing to an unresolved V gene in the studies checked, with the rest unexplained. For this sample there are approximately 69,000 clones; 94% appear just once. The ten most abundant clones make up around 14% of the sample. Here the sequenced sample was CD4+ or CD8+ T cells sorted from blood, taken in a trial of the OX40 agonist ivuxolimab. The receptors stem from an adult with an advanced solid tumor such as melanoma, head and neck, liver or kidney cancer.

This clone was seen a few times. J is TRBJ1-1 and V is TRBV5-1, with 7 bases aligning to TRBD1. Germline values: CDR1 SGHRS, CDR2 YFSETQ. The trim removed 1 base at V and 3 bases at J, leaving 6 bases unmatched. CDR3 length: 15 amino acids. The CDR3 here is CASSLKQGLDTEAFF. Written as DNA, the CDR3 is TGCGCCAGCAGCTTGAAACAGGGGCTAGACACTGAAGCTTTCTTT.

This clone was recorded only once. CDR3 bases: TGTGCCAGCAGTGCGGGACTAGCCCTAGCTACGCAGTATTTT. Its translation is CASSAGLALATQYF. The chain couples TRBV27 to TRBJ2-3; 9 positions match TRBD2. The germline V gene encodes CDR1 MNHEY and CDR2 SMNVEV (reference sequence). V lost 5 bases and J lost 8; bases outside the gene matches: 8. This CDR3 is built from 14 residues.

The chain links TRBV7-2 to TRBJ1-1; D remains unclear. V lost 5 bases to trimming and J lost 5 bases, with 15 bases between them. Germline CDR1 reads SGHTA; CDR2 reads FQGNSA. CDR3 length: 14 amino acids. The CDR3 is CASSPGILFTEAFF. The CDR3, as DNA: TGTGCCAGCAGCCCCGGGATCTTATTTACTGAAGCTTTCTTT.

V gene TRBV29-1 combines with J gene TRBJ2-7; possible D gene TRBD2, 5 bases. With 3 bases removed from V and 0 bases from J, the gap between germline ends came to 18 bases. The CDR3 is 16 residues long. CDR1 is SQVTM and CDR2 is ANQGSEA in the germline V gene. The CDR3 sequence: CSVDFRGLMSSYEQYF. The CDR3 bases are TGCAGCGTTGATTTTCGAGGACTTATGAGCTCCTACGAGCAGTACTTC.

The chain uses TRBV10-1 and TRBJ2-2; 7 bases agree with TRBD1. This CDR3 comprises 15 residues. Losses at the gene ends were 6 bases for V and 0 bases for J; bases not matched to a gene: 4. Germline assignment: CDR1 WNHNN and CDR2 SYGVQD (reference sequence). CDR3 sequence: CASSKGQSNTGELFF. The CDR3 coding sequence is TGCGCCAGCAGCAAGGGACAGTCGAACACCGGGGAGCTGTTTTTT.

J is TRBJ2-7 and V is TRBV9; D perhaps matches TRBD2 (5 bases). The V and J ends lost 1 base and 1 base respectively, with 9 bases between them. The CDR3 is made up of 14 amino acids. Germline V gene lookup returns CDR1 SGDLS and CDR2 YYNGEE. In nucleotides, the CDR3 is TGTGCCAGCAGCGTAACGAGGACTTCCTACGAGCAGTACTTC. It translates to CASSVTRTSYEQYF.

The chain uses TRBV5-8 and TRBJ1-1; TRBD1 matches 9 bases. The CDR3 is 13 residues long. V was clipped by 4 bases and J by 5 bases; unmatched bases: 3. The germline CDR1 and CDR2 sequences are SGHTS and YDEGEE. The CDR3, as DNA: TGTGCCAGCAGCCTGACAGGGGGGACTGAAGCTTTCTTT. This codes for CASSLTGGTEAFF.

J is TRBJ1-1 and V is TRBV4-1; no definite D call. There are 12 residues in the CDR3. Germline assignment: CDR1 MGHRA and CDR2 YSYEKL. V was cut by 7 bases and J by 1 base, with 7 bases left in between. CDR3 DNA: TGCGCCAGCAACCATGGGAACACTGAAGCTTTCTTT. As protein: CASNHGNTEAFF.

The rearrangement uses TRBV7-2 and TRBJ1-1; tentative D call: TRBD1 (6 bases). In germline, CDR1 is SGHTA, CDR2 FQGNSA. Trimming took off 4 bases at V and 0 bases at J, with 12 bases between the two ends. CDR3 size: 15 residues. CDR3: CASSSTTGLNTEAFF. The CDR3 bases are TGTGCCAGCAGCTCGACGACAGGCCTGAACACTGAAGCTTTCTTT.

This clone was seen just once. This chain links TRBV12-5 with TRBJ2-1; D is ambiguous. V lost 0 bases, J lost 7 bases, and 10 bases lay in between. The length of the CDR3 is 14 residues. Germline lookup yields CDR1 LGHNT and CDR2 FRNRAP. The CDR3 sequence is CASGLVSSRNEQFF. CDR3 sequence (DNA): TGTGCTAGTGGTTTGGTATCCTCGAGGAATGAGCAGTTCTTC.

This rearrangement joins TRBV10-2 to TRBJ2-1, with 7 bases identical to TRBD1. V lost 10 bases to trimming and J lost 7 bases; unmatched junction nucleotides: 4. Germline V CDR1 and CDR2: WSHSY, SAAADI. This CDR3 is built from 11 residues. CDR3 residues: CAITGENEQFF. The CDR3 DNA reads TGCGCCATAACAGGGGAAAATGAGCAGTTCTTC.

The CDR3 protein is CASSGTGEPYEQYF. The CDR3, as DNA: TGTGCCAGCAGCGGGACAGGGGAGCCGTACGAGCAGTACTTC. This sequence joins TRBV11-2 and TRBJ2-7, with TRBD1 identical over 10 bases. J gave up 4 bases and V 5 bases, and 5 bases lay outside the gene matches. The germline CDR1 and CDR2 sequences are SGHAT and FQNNGV. The CDR3 runs to 14 residues.

The chain carries TRBV4-3 and TRBJ1-2; D possibly corresponds to TRBD1 (6 bases). V lost 0 bases, J lost 2 bases, and 10 bases lay in between. Germline CDR1 reads LGHNA; CDR2 reads YSLEER. This CDR3 has 15 residues. CDR3 amino acids: CASSQDRGGNYGYTF. In DNA, the CDR3 is TGCGCCAGCAGCCAAGATAGAGGGGGGAACTATGGCTACACCTTC.

CDR3 DNA: TGTGCCAGTAGTTTAGGACTTAATGAGCAGTTCTTC. This encodes CASSLGLNEQFF. The chain couples TRBV19 to TRBJ2-1, with D possibly being TRBD2 (5 bases). Germline CDR1 reads LNHDA; CDR2 reads SQIVND (reference sequence). CDR3 length: 12 residues. V gave up 5 bases and J gave up 7 bases, with 9 bases separating them.

The chain links TRBV6-5 to TRBJ2-3; the D is unclear. Germline loops: CDR1 MNHEY, CDR2 SVGAGI. The CDR3 is made up of 15 amino acids. V lost 2 bases and J lost 2, with 11 bases in between. The CDR3 spells CASSYGVALTDTQYF. CDR3 DNA sequence: TGTGCCAGCAGTTACGGGGTAGCCCTCACAGATACGCAGTATTTT.

V usage is TRBV7-2 and J usage is TRBJ1-1; 10 nucleotides align to TRBD1. J lost 5 bases, V lost 5 bases, and 2 bases had no gene match. CDR1 SGHTA and CDR2 FQGNSA come from the germline V gene. This CDR3 comprises 13 residues. The CDR3 coding sequence is TGTGCCAGCAGCCTGGGACAGGGGACTGAAGCTTTCTTT. This sequence encodes CASSLGQGTEAFF.

The chain links TRBV9 to TRBJ1-1; TRBD1 is a possible D gene (5 bases). Germline loops: CDR1 SGDLS, CDR2 YYNGEE. The CDR3 contains 14 residues. Trimming removed 0 bases at V and 3 bases at J, with 9 bases between. Written as DNA, the CDR3 is TGTGCCAGCAGCGTAGACGGGACCGACACTGAAGCTTTCTTT. Protein sequence: CASSVDGTDTEAFF.

The chain carries TRBV7-8 and TRBJ2-1; the D is unclear. V gave up 1 base and J gave up 4 bases, with 5 bases separating them. There are 13 residues in the CDR3. CDR1 and CDR2 (germline): SGHVS, FQNEAQ. CDR3 in amino acids: CASSLGPYNEQFF. The CDR3 DNA sequence: TGTGCCAGCAGCTTAGGACCTTACAATGAGCAGTTCTTC.

The chain has TRBV4-3 and TRBJ1-2; D gene unclear. Trimming removed 0 bases at V and 6 bases at J, with 14 bases between. Looked up from germline, CDR1 is LGHNA and CDR2 is YSLEER. The CDR3 is 15 residues long. CDR3 loop: CASSQDYWASDGYTF. The CDR3 DNA is TGCGCCAGCAGCCAAGATTACTGGGCCTCGGATGGCTACACCTTC.

The V gene is TRBV19, the J gene TRBJ1-4, with D possibly being TRBD1 (6 bases). Germline V CDR1 and CDR2: LNHDA, SQIVND (reference sequence). Between the trimmed V and J ends, which lost 8 bases and 0 bases, there was a span of 10 bases. The CDR3 spans 14 residues. The CDR3, as DNA: TGTGCCAGTGGACAGTTTGCAACTAATGAAAAACTGTTTTTT. Its translation: CASGQFATNEKLFF.